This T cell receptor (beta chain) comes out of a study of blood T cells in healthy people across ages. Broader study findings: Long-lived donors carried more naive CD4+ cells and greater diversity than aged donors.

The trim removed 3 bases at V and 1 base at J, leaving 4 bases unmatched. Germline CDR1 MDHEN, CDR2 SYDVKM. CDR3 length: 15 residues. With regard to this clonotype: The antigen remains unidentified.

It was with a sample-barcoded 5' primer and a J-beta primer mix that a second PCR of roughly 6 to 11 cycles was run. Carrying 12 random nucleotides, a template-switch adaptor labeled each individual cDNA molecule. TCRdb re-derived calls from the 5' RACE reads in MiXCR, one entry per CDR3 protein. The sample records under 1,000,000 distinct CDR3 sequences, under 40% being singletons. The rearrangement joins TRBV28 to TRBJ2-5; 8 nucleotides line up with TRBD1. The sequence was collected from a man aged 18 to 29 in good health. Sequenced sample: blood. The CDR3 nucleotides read TGTGCCAGCAGTTTGTCGCAGGGGGCCCAAGAGACCCAGTACTTC. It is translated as CASSLSQGAQETQYF.